A selection of T cell receptor beta chains follows, all from one sample in a study of T cell changes during pregnancy in multiple sclerosis. The data were produced by immunoSEQ multiplex PCR, yet TCRdb's version contains in-frame clones alone and is incomplete. The sample records 45,000 or so clones, roughly 88% being singletons. Sequenced input: PBMCs (not recorded whether the cells were cultured). The receptors here all came from a female donor with multiple sclerosis, enrolled in a pregnancy study. The CDR3 runs from the conserved cysteine through the conserved F or W. The D gene is left open where the match is weak. Clone sizes are given selectively: once, few, many, or a class where the clone is expanded.

TRBJ2-3 NA TRBV9 NA TGTGCCAGCAGTCATAAGTCCGGGACTGCACTCACAGATACGCAGTATTTT CASSHKSGTALTDTQYF
TRBJ2-7 TRBD2 TRBV5-1 NA TGCGCCAGCAGCCGTGGGACTAGCCCAAACTACGAGCAGTACTTC CASSRGTSPNYEQYF
TRBJ2-3 NA TRBV7-9 once TGTGCCAGCAGCCCGAGGGGGGATTACACAGATACGCAGTATTTT CASSPRGDYTDTQYF
TRBJ2-6 NA TRBV27 once TGTGCCAGCAGTTTAATTGGCTCTGGGGCCAACGTCCTGACTTTC CASSLIGSGANVLTF
TRBJ2-4 TRBD2 TRBV6-4 NA TGTGCCAGCAGTCCGGGACTAGGGAACATTCAGTACTTC CASSPGLGNIQYF
TRBJ1-1 NA TRBV5-1 NA TGCGCCAGCAGCTTTAGCAGGAACACTGAAGCTTTCTTT CASSFSRNTEAFF
TRBJ2-7 TRBD2 TRBV9 NA TGTGCCAGCAGCGTAGCTCCTAGCGGGAGCTACGAGCAGTACTTC CASSVAPSGSYEQYF
TRBJ1-1 NA TRBV7-9 NA TGTGCCAGCAGCTTATACCGGGGGGCGAACACTGAAGCTTTCTTT CASSLYRGANTEAFF
TRBJ2-2 NA TRBV7-6 NA TGTGCCAGCTCTGTCAGGGATAACACCGGGGAGCTGTTTTTT CASSVRDNTGELFF
TRBJ2-2 NA TRBV27 NA TGTGCCAGCAGTTTAGGTCAACAGAGGAACACCGGGGAGCTGTTTTTT CASSLGQQRNTGELFF
TRBJ2-7 NA TRBV7-9 few TGTGCCAGCAGCTCCCGGGTTAACGAAGGATACGAGCAGTACTTC CASSSRVNEGYEQYF
TRBJ2-7 NA TRBV18 NA TGTGCCAGCTCACCATCAGGAGGTTACGAGCAGTACTTC CASSPSGGYEQYF
TRBJ2-5 TRBD2 TRBV4-1 NA TGCGCCAGCAGCCGTCCCGGGACTAGCGACCAAGAGACCCAGTACTTC CASSRPGTSDQETQYF
TRBJ2-7 TRBD2 TRBV27 NA TGTGCCAGCAGTTTATCGGCGCGGACTAGCGTCTCCTACGAGCAGTACTTC CASSLSARTSVSYEQYF
TRBJ2-7 NA TRBV28 NA TGTGCCAGTAGAAGCGCCTACGAGCAGTACTTC CASRSAYEQYF
TRBJ2-7 NA TRBV5-6 NA TGTGCCAGCAGCTTGTCCAACGAGCAGTACTTC CASSLSNEQYF
TRBJ2-1 TRBD2 TRBV7-2 NA TGTGCCAGCAGCATGGGACTAGCGGGAGGTGGCTCCTACAATGAGCAGTTCTTC CASSMGLAGGGSYNEQFF
TRBJ1-2 TRBD1 TRBV5-5 NA TGTGCCAGCAGCTGGGGCGCCGGGACAGGGGACTTCTATGGCTACACCTTC CASSWGAGTGDFYGYTF
TRBJ2-3 NA TRBV27 NA TGTGCCAGCAGTTTTAGCCCTCCAGATACGCAGTATTTT CASSFSPPDTQYF
TRBJ1-2 NA TRBV11-2 NA TGTGCCAGCAGCTCCTTCAGACGACAAACTAACTATGGCTACACCTTC CASSSFRRQTNYGYTF
TRBJ2-1 TRBD2 TRBV11-2 NA TGTGCCAGCAGCTCCTCGGGAGGCTCCTACAATGAGCAGTTCTTC CASSSSGGSYNEQFF
TRBJ1-1 NA TRBV7-2 NA TGTGCCAGCAGCTCGACAGTGAACACTGAAGCTTTCTTT CASSSTVNTEAFF
TRBJ1-4 TRBD1 TRBV4-3 NA TGCGCCAGCAGCCAGGGACAGGGTAATGAAAAACTGTTTTTT CASSQGQGNEKLFF
TRBJ1-4 NA TRBV9 NA TGTGCCAGCAGCGTACGGGTTGTTGAAAAACTGTTTTTT CASSVRVVEKLFF
TRBJ2-7 NA TRBV6-1 medium-sized TGTGCCAGCAGTGCCCCTTTTGTAGGGATGGTTGACGAGCAGTACTTC CASSAPFVGMVDEQYF
TRBJ2-7 TRBD1 TRBV11-3 NA TGTGCCAGCAGCGTAGATGGACAGGGGTCCTACGAGCAGTACTTC CASSVDGQGSYEQYF
TRBJ1-1 TRBD1 TRBV7-9 NA TGTGCCAGCAGGTATCCCTCAGGGGGATGGACTGAAGCTTTCTTT CASRYPSGGWTEAFF
TRBJ2-5 TRBD2 TRBV11-2 NA TGTGCCAGCAGCCTCGGGACTAGCGGGAGGTACCAAGAGACCCAGTACTTC CASSLGTSGRYQETQYF
TRBJ2-7 NA TRBV11-2 NA TGTGCCAGCAGCTTAGAATACGAGCAGTACTTC CASSLEYEQYF
TRBJ2-5 NA TRBV2 NA TGTGCCAGCAGTGCGAGCTTCTCTGGGGGGGAGACCCAGTACTTC CASSASFSGGETQYF